The present T cell receptor beta chain was sequenced within a study of cytomegalovirus exposure and HLA in healthy donors. Study-wide points: Researchers reported that a few CMV-associated chains were confirmed in vitro as CMV antigen-specific.

This clone was found a few times. Its antigen is as yet unknown. Healthy individuals who donated bone marrow served as the donors. Vbeta (60) and Jbeta (13) primers were used in the PCR. Per the original data handling: As a later analysis found, there were approximately 80 million unique TCR beta chains, of which 8.5 million to 13 million were shared. Clones were read by immunoSEQ multiplex PCR, and TCRdb kept only the in-frame ones, dropping some. V and J calls and clone size are as listed in that table; D and trimming were resolved from the DNA. The table records 150,000 or so clones, around 77% of them present only once. Germline-derived CDR1 and CDR2 are SGHRS and YFSETQ. The CDR3 consists of 14 residues. Trimming left V 4 bases short and J 4 bases short, with 14 bases between.

Sequencing was carried out using PBMCs. The sequence was collected from a woman aged 35 to 49 in good health and CMV-seronegative. This chain links TRBV5-1 with TRBJ2-5, with D perhaps TRBD2 (7 bases). The DNA for the CDR3 is TGCGCCAGCAGCCTCGGGGGGCAGGGAGAGACCCAGTACTTC. Amino acid sequence: CASSLGGQGETQYF. Full variable domain (missing parts from reference TRBV5-1 and TRBJ2-5): KAGVTQTPRYLIKTRGQQVTLSCSPISGHRSVSWYQQTPGQGLQFLFEYFSETQRNKGNFPGRFSGRQFSNSRSEMNVSTLELGDSALYLCASSLGGQGETQYFGPGTRLLVL.